A single sample gave rise to the 14 T cell receptor beta chains below, sequenced in a study of T cells in Graves' hyperthyroidism and ophthalmopathy. Amplified TCR beta CDR3 regions derived from RNA transcripts. With the HTBI primer set, the TCR CDR3 went through a first round of RT-PCR. TCRdb processed the multiplex PCR reads anew with MiXCR; each CDR3 protein has one entry. This sample has under 450,000 distinct CDR3 sequences, with less than 15% found just once. The sample consisted of blood. The receptors were sampled from a man aged 25 to 40 with Graves' hyperthyroidism that later progressed to Graves' ophthalmopathy.

This clonotype was found a few times. The gene calls are TRBV6-1 and TRBJ1-2; D is uncertain. The CDR3 is 12 amino acids. Between the trimmed V and J ends, which lost 2 bases and 4 bases, there was a span of 5 bases. Looked up from germline, CDR1 is MNHNS and CDR2 is SASEGT. The CDR3 sequence is CASSEKSYGYTF. CDR3 bases: TGTGCCAGCAGTGAAAAGTCCTATGGCTACACCTTC.

There are many counts of this clonotype. The chain carries TRBV6-2 or TRBV6-3 and TRBJ2-1; 9 bases are a match to TRBD2. The CDR3 has 15 amino acids. The V segment lost 3 bases and the J segment 9 bases; nucleotides outside the gene matches: 9. Germline CDR1 and CDR2: MNHEY and SVGEGT. CDR3 nucleotides: TGTGCCAGCAGTTATTGGGCTAGCGGGGAGAGTGAGCAGTTCTTC. Its translation: CASSYWASGESEQFF.

This rearrangement joins TRBV6-5 to TRBJ1-3; maybe TRBD1 (6 bases). Trimming shortened V by 2 bases and J by 0 bases, and 11 bases separated the two germline ends. From germline, CDR1 is MNHEY and CDR2 SVGAGI. This CDR3 has 16 residues. The CDR3 sequence: CASSYPGVLSGNTIYF. The CDR3 bases are TGTGCCAGCAGTTACCCAGGGGTCCTCTCTGGAAACACCATATATTTT.

This chain's CDR3 is CASSLGGTDSNQPQHF. DNA of the CDR3: TGCGCCAGCAGCTTGGGGGGGACCGATAGCAATCAGCCCCAGCATTTT. This rearrangement joins TRBV5-1 to TRBJ1-5; maybe TRBD1 (5 bases). CDR3 size: 16 residues. Per the germline V gene, CDR1 is SGHRS and CDR2 is YFSETQ. V lost 0 bases to trimming and J lost 0 bases, with 10 bases between them.

The chain links TRBV20-1 to TRBJ1-4; possibly TRBD1 for D (5 bases). The V and J ends lost 5 bases and 7 bases respectively, with 17 bases between them. This CDR3 is built from 14 residues. Germline V CDR1 and CDR2: DFQATT, SNEGSKA (reference sequence). CDR3 nucleotide sequence: TGCAGTGCTTCCCCCCAGGGAGTTGGTGAAAAACTGTTTTTT. This translates into CSASPQGVGEKLFF.

This clonotype was counted ten times or more. The V call is TRBV10-1, the J call TRBJ2-7; D call uncertain. Germline V gene data show CDR1 as WNHNN and CDR2 as SYGVQD (reference sequence). Trimming removed 1 base at V and 7 bases at J, with 8 bases between. The CDR3 is made up of 12 amino acids. The CDR3 sequence is CASSEYPGEQYF. CDR3 DNA sequence: TGCGCCAGCAGTGAGTACCCGGGTGAGCAGTACTTC.

The V and J genes are TRBV10-3 and TRBJ2-1, with 11 bases that match TRBD2. Losses at the gene ends were 10 bases for V and 9 bases for J; bases not matched to a gene: 11. From germline, CDR1 is ENHRY and CDR2 SYGVKD. The CDR3 has 14 residues. CDR3 protein: CATTQTSGVGEQFF. As DNA, the CDR3 is TGTGCCACCACCCAGACTAGCGGGGTTGGTGAGCAGTTCTTC.

This chain uses TRBV10-1 with TRBJ2-3; D is unclear. Trimming shortened V by 4 bases and J by 0 bases, and 20 bases separated the two germline ends. There are 18 residues in the CDR3. Germline V CDR1 and CDR2: WNHNN, SYGVQD (reference sequence). The CDR3 spells CASSGNPTTETSTDTQYF. In nucleotides, the CDR3 is TGCGCCAGCAGTGGAAACCCGACGACGGAGACTAGCACAGATACGCAGTATTTT.

This clonotype occurred many times. Here the CDR3 reads CSVPAGGLYTDTQYF. For the CDR3, the DNA is TGCAGTGTCCCGGCGGGGGGGCTTTACACAGATACGCAGTATTTT. The chain is built from TRBV20-1 and TRBJ2-3; 9 bases map to TRBD2. Germline V gene data show CDR1 as DFQATT and CDR2 as SNEGSKA (reference sequence). The CDR3 is 15 residues long. J gave up 2 bases and V 7 bases, and 10 bases lay outside the gene matches.

This clonotype was detected ten times or more. The chain uses TRBV12-3 or TRBV12-4 and TRBJ2-7, with D perhaps matching TRBD1 or TRBD2 (6 bases each). CDR3 size: 14 residues. V lost 2 bases to trimming and J lost 1 base, with 9 bases between them. In DNA, the CDR3 is TGTGCCAGCAGTTTACGGGGGCGTTCCTACGAGCAGTACTTC. The encoded protein is CASSLRGRSYEQYF.

This clonotype occurred many times. The V call is TRBV30, the J call TRBJ2-7; the D gene is possibly TRBD1 (5 bases). Trimming left V 1 base short and J 3 bases short, with 16 bases between. This CDR3 has 15 amino acids. Germline V gives CDR1 GTSNPN, CDR2 SVGIG (reference sequence). CDR3 nucleotides: TGTGCCTGGAGTGCAACAGGTCTCTCGGTCTACGAGCAGTACTTC. Residues: CAWSATGLSVYEQYF.

The chain carries TRBV20-1 and TRBJ1-3; TRBD1 matches 7 bases. Germline CDR1 and CDR2: DFQATT and SNEGSKA (reference sequence). V lost 6 bases to trimming and J lost 2 bases; unmatched junction nucleotides: 4. The CDR3 runs to 13 residues. The CDR3 loop reads CSASDRAGNTIYF. In DNA, the CDR3 is TGCAGTGCCTCCGACAGGGCTGGAAACACCATATATTTT.

The V and J genes are TRBV5-1 and TRBJ2-1, with a possible D match to TRBD1 (6 bases). The ends were cut back, 0 bases at V and 1 base at J, with 14 bases in the middle. The length of the CDR3 is 17 residues. Looked up from germline, CDR1 is SGHRS and CDR2 is YFSETQ. The CDR3 bases are TGCGCCAGCAGCTTGGCCCCGGCCAGGGGTTCCTACAATGAGCAGTTCTTC. Residues: CASSLAPARGSYNEQFF. The variable domain in full, completed from reference TRBV5-1 and TRBJ2-1, reads KAGVTQTPRYLIKTRGQQVTLSCSPISGHRSVSWYQQTPGQGLQFLFEYFSETQRNKGNFPGRFSGRQFSNSRSEMNVSTLELGDSALYLCASSLAPARGSYNEQFFGPGTRLTVL.

This clonotype was counted only a few times. CDR3 sequence reads: CASSQDLGDGEGGNTIYF. Written as DNA, the CDR3 is TGTGCCAGCAGCCAAGATTTGGGGGACGGTGAGGGTGGAAACACCATATATTTT. The chain carries TRBV4-2 and TRBJ1-3; TRBD1 might be the D (5 bases). V was pared by 0 bases and J by 3 bases, with 18 bases between. The CDR3 contains 18 residues. CDR1 is LGHNA and CDR2 is YNFKEQ in the germline V gene.